This record looks at one T cell receptor beta chain sequence and its context. The V gene's germline CDR1 is MNHNS and CDR2 SASEGT. The CDR3 has 14 residues. The V and J ends lost 2 bases and 3 bases respectively, with 10 bases between them. Enrollment of patients from Seattle took place during active infection, with longitudinal follow-up. Sequenced by immunoSEQ multiplex PCR; TCRdb stores in-frame clones only, minus some. The data show 250,000 to 350,000 clones, 85% to 90% seen once. This entry is derived from a study of blood T cell repertoires in COVID-19. The chain links TRBV6-1 to TRBJ1-2; D unresolved. Sample: peripheral blood. The receptor was isolated from a woman aged 25 to 39 with COVID-19, enrolled during active disease. The CDR3 bases are TGTGCCAGCAGTGAAAGGTTCGGGGACTATGGCTACACCTTC. Translated, it gives CASSERFGDYGYTF.